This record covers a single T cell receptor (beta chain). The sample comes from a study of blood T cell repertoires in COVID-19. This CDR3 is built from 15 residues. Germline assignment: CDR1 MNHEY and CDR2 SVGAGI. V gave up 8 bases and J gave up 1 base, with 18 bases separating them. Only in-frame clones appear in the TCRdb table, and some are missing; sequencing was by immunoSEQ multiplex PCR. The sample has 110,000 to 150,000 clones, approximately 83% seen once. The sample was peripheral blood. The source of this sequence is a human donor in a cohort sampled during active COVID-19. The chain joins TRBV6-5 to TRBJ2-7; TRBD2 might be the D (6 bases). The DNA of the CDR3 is TGTGCCAGCTCTATCACTTCGGAGGGGTCCTACGAGCAGTACTTC. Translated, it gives CASSITSEGSYEQYF.